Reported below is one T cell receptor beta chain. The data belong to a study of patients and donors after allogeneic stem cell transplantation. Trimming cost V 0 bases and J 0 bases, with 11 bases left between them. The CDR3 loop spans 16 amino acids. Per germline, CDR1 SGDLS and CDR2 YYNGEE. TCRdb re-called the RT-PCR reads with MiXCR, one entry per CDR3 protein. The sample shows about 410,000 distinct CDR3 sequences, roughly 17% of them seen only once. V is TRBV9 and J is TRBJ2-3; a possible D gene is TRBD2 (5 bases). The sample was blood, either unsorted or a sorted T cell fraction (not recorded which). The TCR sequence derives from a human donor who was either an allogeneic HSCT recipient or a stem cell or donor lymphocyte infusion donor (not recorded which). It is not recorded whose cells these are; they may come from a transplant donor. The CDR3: CASSVVGGRSTDTQYF. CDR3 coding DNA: TGTGCCAGCAGCGTAGTGGGTGGGAGAAGCACAGATACGCAGTATTTT.